This TCR beta chain was profiled in a study of memory CD4+ T cells and cytomegalovirus serostatus. Whole-study findings and limits: The CMV-associated TCR signature appears largely within the CD4+ memory repertoire.

The CDR3 sequence is 17 residues long. The V gene's germline CDR1 is LNHDA and CDR2 SQIVND (reference sequence). Losses at the gene ends were 2 bases for V and 7 bases for J; bases not matched to a gene: 11. The authors' processing: After removing out-of-frame reads, 2 million to 2.5 million distinct TCRbeta sequences remained. The method was immunoSEQ multiplex PCR; TCRdb's version includes in-frame clones alone and lacks a portion of them. V, J and clone size reflect that table, while D and trimming were determined from the DNA. The repertoire has tens of thousands of clones, 70% to 80% of them found once; the top ten carry around 1.1%. In regard to this clone: Its target is unknown.

Single viable CD3+CD4+CD8-CD45RO+ cells were sorted as the memory CD4+ T cells. The chain couples TRBV19 to TRBJ1-5; TRBD1 matches at 10 bases. The material sequenced was memory CD4+ T cells from blood. The receptor was isolated from an adult in good health and CMV-seronegative. The CDR3: CASSIIDWTGGAQPQHF. CDR3 DNA: TGTGCCAGTAGTATAATTGACTGGACAGGGGGAGCGCAGCCCCAGCATTTT.